These T cell receptor beta chains were read from a single sample in a study of a mutant IDH1 vaccine in newly diagnosed glioma. The table came from immunoSEQ multiplex PCR; TCRdb's copy has only in-frame clones and leaves some out. Among tens of thousands of clones listed, 75% to 90% were seen once. The specimen was PBMCs, collected from a glioma patient treated with radiotherapy, temozolomide or both. The source of these receptors is a man between 40 and 49 years old with glioma. Both conserved end residues are part of each CDR3. D genes are given only for firm matches. Size is stated for part of the rows, as once, few or many counts, or as a class when the clone is expanded.

V gene	J gene	clone size	D gene	CDR3 DNA	CDR3 protein
TRBV10-3	TRBJ2-3	NA	NA	TGTGCCATCAGTGAGCCTCAGACAGCTCCAGATACGCAGTATTTT	CAISEPQTAPDTQYF
TRBV4-1	TRBJ1-2	NA	NA	TGCGCCAGCACCAGCGACCTGGGCTTGAGAGGTGGCTACACCTTC	CASTSDLGLRGGYTF
TRBV5-6	TRBJ1-5	NA	NA	TGTGCCAGCAGCTTGTGGAGGGACTTCTATCAGCCCCAGCATTTT	CASSLWRDFYQPQHF
TRBV10-2	TRBJ2-7	NA	TRBD2	TGCGCCAGCAGTAGCGGGAGGGCTTCCTACGAGCAGTACTTC	CASSSGRASYEQYF
TRBV6-1	TRBJ1-1	NA	NA	TGTGCCAGCAGGGGGGGCCCAGAAGCTTTCTTT	CASRGGPEAFF
TRBV11-2	TRBJ2-3	few	NA	TGTGCCAGCAGCTTAGGTAGTGGCACCTACACAGATACGCAGTATTTT	CASSLGSGTYTDTQYF
TRBV2	TRBJ1-2	NA	TRBD1	TGTGCCAGCAGGACAGGGGGCACTGGCTACACCTTC	CASRTGGTGYTF
TRBV6-1	TRBJ2-6	NA	NA	TGTGCCACCCGGTCGCGCTCTGGGGCCAACGTCCTGACTTTC	CATRSRSGANVLTF
TRBV4-1	TRBJ1-1	once	NA	TGCGCCAGCAGCCAGTATGACAGCATGAACACTGAAGCTTTCTTT	CASSQYDSMNTEAFF
TRBV4-3	TRBJ2-5	NA	NA	TGCGCCAGCAGCCAAGTCCCCGGGACCCCAGGGACCCAGTACTTC	CASSQVPGTPGTQYF
TRBV6-9	TRBJ2-3	NA	NA	TGTCCTATCGGGATCGATACGCAGTATTTT	CPIGIDTQYF
TRBV29-1	TRBJ2-6	few	NA	TGCAGCGTTGAAGACCCCCGCGGGGGCGACGGGGTAATCTCTGGGGCCAACGTCCTGACTTTC	CSVEDPRGGDGVISGANVLTF
TRBV5-1	TRBJ2-6	NA	NA	TGCGCCAGCAGCTTGGGTGGCTCTGGGGCCAACGTCCTGACTTTC	CASSLGGSGANVLTF